This T cell receptor beta chain emerged from a study of early T cells in non-severe SARS-CoV-2 infection. Study background: From unsorted whole blood, bulk RNA was sequenced, and the chains remained unpaired. Whole-study findings and limits: Anti-spike CD8 specificities were favored by VDJdb matching, whose results missed private and CD4 specificities.

This clonotype came up many times. Its antigen remains unidentified. TCRdb reprocessed the 5' RACE reads via MiXCR and lists one record per CDR3 protein. Of tens of thousands of distinct CDR3 sequences listed, roughly 4.9% are singletons. Germline V lookup: CDR1 SGHDN, CDR2 FVKESK. After removal of 4 bases from V and 9 bases from J, the junction contained 10 bases not matched to a gene. The CDR3 consists of 14 residues. The TCR comes from an adult who was a healthcare worker with PCR-confirmed SARS-CoV-2 infection or an uninfected control (not recorded which). The chain has TRBV14 and TRBJ1-1; 8 nucleotides agree with TRBD1. Sample: whole blood. The chain's CDR3 is CASSRAGTGIKAFF. As DNA, the CDR3 is TGTGCCAGCAGCCGGGCCGGGACAGGTATCAAAGCTTTCTTT. Full variable domain (remainder filled in from reference TRBV14 and TRBJ1-1): EAGVTQFPSHSVIEKGQTVTLRCDPISGHDNLYWYRRVMGKEIKFLLHFVKESKQDESGMPNNRFLAERTGGTYSTLKVQPAELEDSGVYFCASSRAGTGIKAFFGQGTRLTVV.